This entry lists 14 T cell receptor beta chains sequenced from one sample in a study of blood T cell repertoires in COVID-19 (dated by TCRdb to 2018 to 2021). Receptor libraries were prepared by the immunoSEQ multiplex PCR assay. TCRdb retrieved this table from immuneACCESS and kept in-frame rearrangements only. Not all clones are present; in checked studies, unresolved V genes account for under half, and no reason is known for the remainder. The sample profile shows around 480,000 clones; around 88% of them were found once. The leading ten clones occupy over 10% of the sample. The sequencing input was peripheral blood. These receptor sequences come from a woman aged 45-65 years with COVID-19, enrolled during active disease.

This CDR3 reads CASSLEGGQSTEAFF. DNA for the CDR3: TGTGCCAGCAGCTTGGAAGGAGGACAGAGCACTGAAGCTTTCTTT. This chain joins TRBV5-4 and TRBJ1-1, with D tentatively TRBD1 (6 bases). Germline lookup yields CDR1 SGHNT and CDR2 YYREEE (reference sequence). Trimming removed 0 bases from V and 4 bases from J, with 13 bases in between. The CDR3 has 15 residues.

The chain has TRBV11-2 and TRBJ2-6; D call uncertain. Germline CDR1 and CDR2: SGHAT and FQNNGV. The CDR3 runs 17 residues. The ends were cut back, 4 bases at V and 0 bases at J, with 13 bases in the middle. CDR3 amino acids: CASSSNHPGSGANVLTF. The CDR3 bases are TGTGCCAGCAGCTCCAACCACCCAGGCTCTGGGGCCAACGTCCTGACTTTC.

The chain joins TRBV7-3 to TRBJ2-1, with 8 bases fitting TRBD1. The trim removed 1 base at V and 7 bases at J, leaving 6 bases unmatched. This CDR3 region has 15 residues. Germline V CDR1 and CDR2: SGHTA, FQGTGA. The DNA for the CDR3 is TGTGCCAGCAGCTTAATTAGGACAGGGACGAATGAGCAGTTCTTC. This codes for CASSLIRTGTNEQFF.

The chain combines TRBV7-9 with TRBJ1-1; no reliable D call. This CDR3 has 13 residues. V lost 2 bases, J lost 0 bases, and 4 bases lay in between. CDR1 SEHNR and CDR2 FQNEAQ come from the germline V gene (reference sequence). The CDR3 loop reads CASSLSMNTEAFF. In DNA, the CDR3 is TGTGCCAGCAGCTTATCTATGAACACTGAAGCTTTCTTT.

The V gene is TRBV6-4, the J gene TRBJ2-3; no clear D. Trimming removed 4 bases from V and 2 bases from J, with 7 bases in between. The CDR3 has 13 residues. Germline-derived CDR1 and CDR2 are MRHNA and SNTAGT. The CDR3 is CASSVEFTDTQYF. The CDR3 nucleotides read TGTGCCAGCAGTGTGGAGTTCACAGATACGCAGTATTTT.

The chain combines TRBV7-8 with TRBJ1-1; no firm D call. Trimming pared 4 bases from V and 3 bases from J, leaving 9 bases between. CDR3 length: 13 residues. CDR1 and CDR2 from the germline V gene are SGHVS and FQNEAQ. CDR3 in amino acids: CASSSDPDTEAFF. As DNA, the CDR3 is TGTGCCAGCAGCTCTGATCCGGACACTGAAGCTTTCTTT.

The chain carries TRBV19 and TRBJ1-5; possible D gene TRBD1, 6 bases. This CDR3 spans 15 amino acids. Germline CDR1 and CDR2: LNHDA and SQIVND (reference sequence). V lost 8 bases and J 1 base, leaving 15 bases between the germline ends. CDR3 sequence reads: CASESQGISNQPQHF. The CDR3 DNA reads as TGTGCCAGTGAGAGCCAGGGGATAAGCAATCAGCCCCAGCATTTT.

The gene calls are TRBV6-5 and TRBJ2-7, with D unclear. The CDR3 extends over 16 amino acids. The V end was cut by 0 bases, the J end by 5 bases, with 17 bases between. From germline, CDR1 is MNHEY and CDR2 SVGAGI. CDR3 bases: TGTGCCAGCAGTTACTCGAAGTCTAGTTTATCTGACGAGCAGTACTTC. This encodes CASSYSKSSLSDEQYF.

The CDR3: CASSQAIGQGPDTQYF. DNA of the CDR3: TGTGCCAGCAGCCAAGCCATCGGACAGGGCCCAGATACGCAGTATTTT. The rearrangement links TRBV3-1 (or the pseudogene TRBV3-2) to TRBJ2-3; the match to TRBD1 covers 8 bases. Germline V gene sequence: CDR1 LGHDT, CDR2 YNNKEL (reference sequence). The CDR3 is 16 amino acids. Losses at the gene ends were 1 base for V and 4 bases for J; bases not matched to a gene: 7.

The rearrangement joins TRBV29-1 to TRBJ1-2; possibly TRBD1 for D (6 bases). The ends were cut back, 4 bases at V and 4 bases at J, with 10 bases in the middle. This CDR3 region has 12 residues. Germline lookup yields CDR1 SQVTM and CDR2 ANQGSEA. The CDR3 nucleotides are TGCAGCGTTGGGACAGACATCTATGGCTACACCTTC. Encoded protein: CSVGTDIYGYTF.

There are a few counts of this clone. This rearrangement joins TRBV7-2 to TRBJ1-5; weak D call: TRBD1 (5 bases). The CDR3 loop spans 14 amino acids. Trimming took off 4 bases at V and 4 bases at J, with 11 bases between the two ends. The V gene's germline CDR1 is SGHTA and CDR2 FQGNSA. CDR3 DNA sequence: TGTGCCAGCAGCTCTTTGGGGGGGAATCAGCCCCAGCATTTT. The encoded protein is CASSSLGGNQPQHF.

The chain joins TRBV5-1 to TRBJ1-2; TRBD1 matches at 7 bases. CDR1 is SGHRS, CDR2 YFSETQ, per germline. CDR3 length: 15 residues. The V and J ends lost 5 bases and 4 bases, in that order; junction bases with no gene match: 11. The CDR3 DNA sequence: TGCGCCAGCAGTACGCAGACAGGGCAAAGCTATGGCTACACCTTC. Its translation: CASSTQTGQSYGYTF.

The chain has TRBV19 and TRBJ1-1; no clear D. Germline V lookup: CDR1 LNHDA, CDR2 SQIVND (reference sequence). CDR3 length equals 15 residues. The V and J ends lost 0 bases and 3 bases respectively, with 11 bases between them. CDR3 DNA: TGTGCCAGTAGTATAGATGTCTTCTCGTACACTGAAGCTTTCTTT. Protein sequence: CASSIDVFSYTEAFF.

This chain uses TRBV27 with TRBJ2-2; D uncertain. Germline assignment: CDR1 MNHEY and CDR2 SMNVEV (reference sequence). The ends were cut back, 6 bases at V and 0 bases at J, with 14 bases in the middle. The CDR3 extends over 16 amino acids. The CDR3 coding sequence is TGTGCCAGCAGCTTCCGACTGCTCGCGAACACCGGGGAGCTGTTTTTT. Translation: CASSFRLLANTGELFF.